A selection of T cell receptor beta chains follows, all from one sample in a study of blood T cell repertoires in COVID-19. TCRdb's copy holds only in-frame clones and misses some; the assay was immunoSEQ multiplex PCR. The sample lists roughly 250,000 clones; 88% were seen once. The sequencing input was PBMCs or T cells enriched from blood (not recorded which). The receptor set was obtained from a woman in her thirties or forties with acute COVID-19. Each CDR3 is given with its conserved first and last residue. Each record gives: D gene, J gene, V gene, clone size, CDR3 DNA, CDR3 protein. D genes are given only for firm matches. Some rows have no size entry. The others give once, few or many, or a class for an expanded clone.

>NA|TRBJ1-3|TRBV7-9|NA
TGTGCCAGCAGCTTATTGGGGCATCAGTCGTCTGGAAACACCATATATTTT
CASSLLGHQSSGNTIYF
>TRBD1|TRBJ1-4|TRBV10-3|few
TGTGCCATCAGTGAGTCAAAGGGGGCAGGTGAAAAACTGTTTTTT
CAISESKGAGEKLFF
>NA|TRBJ1-1|TRBV6-5|few
TGTGCCATCGATTCGCGGGGCCTAAACACTGAAGCTTTCTTT
CAIDSRGLNTEAFF
>NA|TRBJ2-2|TRBV20-1|NA
TGCAGTGCTAGTAATCTAGGAACCGGGGAGCTGTTTTTT
CSASNLGTGELFF
>NA|TRBJ2-4|TRBV5-5|NA
TGTGCCAGCAGCTCGCCCGGCAGGGGCGCAGCCAAAAACATTCAGTACTTC
CASSSPGRGAAKNIQYF
>TRBD1|TRBJ1-1|TRBV5-4|NA
TGTGCCAGCAGCCTTGGACAGGGGGGGAACACTGAAGCTTTCTTT
CASSLGQGGNTEAFF
>NA|TRBJ2-3|TRBV19|NA
TGTGCCAGTAGCGCCCAGGTCTTGCTCGATACGCAGTATTTT
CASSAQVLLDTQYF
>NA|TRBJ2-7|TRBV4-2|NA
TGTGCCAGCAGCAAATGGTCTGGAGGCGCGGAGTTCTACGAGCAGTACTTC
CASSKWSGGAEFYEQYF
>TRBD1|TRBJ1-2|TRBV4-1|NA
TGCGCCAGCAGCCCCGCAGGGGGCATCTATGGCTACACCTTC
CASSPAGGIYGYTF
>NA|TRBJ2-5|TRBV24-1|NA
TGTGCCACCAGTGATTCGTCCCTAGATCAAGAGACCCAGTACTTC
CATSDSSLDQETQYF
>NA|TRBJ1-5|TRBV2|NA
TGTGCCAGCAGTGAAAGGCCCGGGGGGAGCAATCAGCCCCAGCATTTT
CASSERPGGSNQPQHF
>TRBD1|TRBJ1-4|TRBV27|NA
TGTGCCAGCAGTTCCGGGACAGGGACTGAAAAACTGTTTTTT
CASSSGTGTEKLFF
>NA|TRBJ2-1|TRBV2|many
TGTGCCAGCAGTGAAGGGAGGACTCGGAATGAGCAGTTCTTC
CASSEGRTRNEQFF
>NA|TRBJ2-7|TRBV19|once
TGTGCCAGTAGTATAACCCTGGAGCGTGAGCAGTACTTC
CASSITLEREQYF
>NA|TRBJ2-2|TRBV15|NA
TGTGCCACCAGCAGAGATCCAGGGCCGCTGGTTTCGTCTAGCGGGGAGCTGTTTTTT
CATSRDPGPLVSSSGELFF
>NA|TRBJ2-3|TRBV19|NA
TGTGCCAGTAGTATAGTGGTCAGTGACACAGATACGCAGTATTTT
CASSIVVSDTDTQYF
>NA|TRBJ1-5|TRBV18|once
TGTGCCAGCTCACCACCGACACGAGATCAGCCCCAGCATTTT
CASSPPTRDQPQHF
>NA|TRBJ2-1|TRBV18|NA
TGTGCCAGCTCACCACCCCAGGTCAATGAGCAGTTCTTC
CASSPPQVNEQFF
>NA|TRBJ2-5|TRBV29-1|NA
TGCAGCGTTGAGGATCGGGGCCAAGAGACCCAGTACTTC
CSVEDRGQETQYF
>NA|TRBJ1-2|TRBV4-3|NA
TGCGCCAGCAGCCAAGAGAAGGAACAGCCCTATGGCTACACCTTC
CASSQEKEQPYGYTF
>TRBD1|TRBJ1-6|TRBV28|NA
TGTGCCAGCAGTTTCTTTCAGGGGGCTTCTGGGTCACCCCTCCACTTT
CASSFFQGASGSPLHF
>TRBD2|TRBJ2-3|TRBV19|NA
TGTGCCACCAGGGAGGGGATCACAGATACGCAGTATTTT
CATREGITDTQYF
>NA|TRBJ2-4|TRBV19|NA
TGTGCCAGTAGTTTCGGGGGGCCGAACATTCAGTACTTC
CASSFGGPNIQYF
>NA|TRBJ1-2|TRBV19|NA
TGTGCCAGCAAAGGAGAGGACAGCGGTTTAGGGGGCTACACCTTC
CASKGEDSGLGGYTF
>TRBD1|TRBJ1-5|TRBV19|NA
TGTGCCAGTACGGAGGACAGGGGCTATCAGCCCCAGCATTTT
CASTEDRGYQPQHF
>NA|TRBJ2-7|TRBV5-1|few
TGCGCCAGCAGCAGGGGCTCGGGCGAGCAGTACTTC
CASSRGSGEQYF
>NA|TRBJ1-3|TRBV30|many
TGTGCCTGGAGTGTCATAGATTATGGAAACACCATATATTTT
CAWSVIDYGNTIYF
>NA|TRBJ1-3|TRBV28|NA
TGTGCCAGCAGTTTAAGGGGATTGAGCTCTGGAAACACCATATATTTT
CASSLRGLSSGNTIYF
>TRBD2|TRBJ2-3|TRBV18|NA
TGTGCCAGCTCACCACCGGGACTAGGGTCAGATACGCAGTATTTT
CASSPPGLGSDTQYF
>NA|TRBJ2-1|TRBV19|NA
TGTGCCAGTAGTATAGAGGCGGGCATCCCCTACAATGAGCAGTTCTTC
CASSIEAGIPYNEQFF
>TRBD1|TRBJ1-1|TRBV27|once
TGTGCCAGCAGTTCCCCATATGACAGAGACAGGGATGAGACTGAAGCTTTCTTT
CASSSPYDRDRDETEAFF
>NA|TRBJ2-1|TRBV7-2|NA
TGTGCCAGCAGCCGCCAACTAGACAATGAGCAGTTCTTC
CASSRQLDNEQFF
>NA|TRBJ1-1|TRBV7-6|NA
TGTGCCAGCAGCTTAGGTGGTTTTTGGGCAGGGCCGAACACTGAAGCTTTCTTT
CASSLGGFWAGPNTEAFF
>TRBD1|TRBJ1-1|TRBV18|NA
TGTGCCAGCTCGGATACAGGGGCCAACACTGAAGCTTTCTTT
CASSDTGANTEAFF
>NA|TRBJ2-5|TRBV5-1|NA
TGCGCCAGCAGCTCGGGGGACCTCCAAGAGACCCAGTACTTC
CASSSGDLQETQYF
>TRBD2|TRBJ2-7|TRBV7-8|NA
TGTGCCAGCAGCTTAGCTAGCGGGAGTATCAACGAGCAGTACTTC
CASSLASGSINEQYF
>TRBD2|TRBJ2-5|TRBV7-6|NA
TGTGCCAGCAGCTTGCGGGGGGGTGAAGAGACCCAGTACTTC
CASSLRGGEETQYF
>TRBD2|TRBJ2-4|TRBV7-9|NA
TGTGCCAGCAGCCCCGCGGGACTACTAAACATTCAGTACTTC
CASSPAGLLNIQYF
>NA|TRBJ2-3|TRBV3-1/TRBV3-2|NA
TGTGCCAGCAGTATTAGCGGCAACACAGATACGCAGTATTTT
CASSISGNTDTQYF
>TRBD1|TRBJ1-2|TRBV28|NA
TGTGCCAGCAGTTCTGGGACAGGGGACCTCTATGGCTACACCTTC
CASSSGTGDLYGYTF
>TRBD1|TRBJ1-4|TRBV18|NA
TGTGCCAGCTCACCGACAGGGCCACCTAATGAAAAACTGTTTTTT
CASSPTGPPNEKLFF
>TRBD2|TRBJ2-7|TRBV27|NA
TGTGCCAGCACGGGAGGGAGGCGGCAGTACTTC
CASTGGRRQYF
>NA|TRBJ1-5|TRBV7-9|few
TGTGCCAGCAGCTTAGGGGGGGACTATCAGCCCCAGCATTTT
CASSLGGDYQPQHF
>NA|TRBJ2-1|TRBV18|few
TGTGCCAGCTCACTATTACAGGGCGGTCGGGGCAATGAGCAGTTCTTC
CASSLLQGGRGNEQFF
>TRBD1|TRBJ2-7|TRBV24-1|NA
TGTGCCACCAGTGACCCCGTTAGGGACAGGAATTCCTACGAGCAGTACTTC
CATSDPVRDRNSYEQYF
>NA|TRBJ2-3|TRBV4-2|NA
TGTGCCAGCAGCCCCTATTCGGGAGTACCGAGCACAGATACGCAGTATTTT
CASSPYSGVPSTDTQYF
>TRBD2|TRBJ2-1|TRBV28|once
TGTGCCAGCAGTTTCGGACTAGCGGGGAACAATGAGCAGTTCTTC
CASSFGLAGNNEQFF
>NA|TRBJ2-1|TRBV18|NA
TGTGCCAGCTCACGTACTCAAAGCGGAAGCTCCTACAATGAGCAGTTCTTC
CASSRTQSGSSYNEQFF
>NA|TRBJ1-1|TRBV6-5|NA
TGTGCCAGCAGTTACGGTTTCAGGGGCGACACTGAAGCTTTCTTT
CASSYGFRGDTEAFF
>TRBD2|TRBJ2-1|TRBV6-5|NA
TGTGCCAGCAGAAGAAGCGGGAGTTCATACAATGAGCAGTTCTTC
CASRRSGSSYNEQFF
>TRBD1|TRBJ1-2|TRBV6-5|NA
TGTGCCAGCAGTTACGGTACGGGACAGGGGGAAGATGGCTACACCTTC
CASSYGTGQGEDGYTF
>NA|TRBJ2-2|TRBV5-1|NA
TGCGCCACCTCTCTCCTGGGGGCAACCGGGGAGCTGTTTTTT
CATSLLGATGELFF
>NA|TRBJ2-1|TRBV5-6|NA
TGTGCCAGCAGCCCGGGACTGATTTACAATGAGCAGTTCTTC
CASSPGLIYNEQFF
>NA|TRBJ2-3|TRBV5-4|NA
TGTGCCAGCAGCTCGGCAGGGCGTACAGATACGCAGTATTTT
CASSSAGRTDTQYF
>NA|TRBJ1-1|TRBV11-2|once
TGTGCCAGCAGCTTAAGCGGCAGGCTCGAAGCTTTCTTT
CASSLSGRLEAFF
>NA|TRBJ1-2|TRBV5-4|NA
TGTGCCAGCAGCCCGAACCTGCAGGCCAGCCGGGGCTATGGCTACACCTTC
CASSPNLQASRGYGYTF
>TRBD1|TRBJ1-3|TRBV28|few
TGTGCCAGCAGTTCGACAGGGACTGGAAACACCATATATTTT
CASSSTGTGNTIYF
>TRBD1|TRBJ2-1|TRBV5-4|NA
TGTGCCAGCAGCTCAAGATCCGGGACAGGGGCTAATGAGCAGTTCTTC
CASSSRSGTGANEQFF